What follows are 11 T cell receptor beta chains derived from one specimen sequenced in a study of persistence of HIV-infected CD4 T cells. The immunoSEQ assay was version 4, run in survey mode. The protocol was immunoSEQ multiplex PCR, while the TCRdb copy is restricted to in-frame clones and leaves out a portion. Of around 13,000 clones in the sample, under 70% were seen once. An overlapping HIV-1 Gag peptide pool stimulated these cells at 1 ug/peptide/mL. Responding CD4+ T cells were sorted by upregulation of both CD40 ligand and CD69. No antigens are known for them. Source: CD4+ T cells sorted from PBMCs after roughly 18-hour stimulation, taken from a patient who received antiretroviral therapy. These receptors all come from an adult man with HIV who was CMV-seropositive.

V is TRBV24-1 and J is TRBJ2-1, with 12 bases fitting TRBD2. Unmatched junction bases numbered 5, after V lost 3 bases and J lost 6 bases. Germline lookup yields CDR1 KGHDR and CDR2 SFDVKD. CDR3 length equals 16 residues. Here the CDR3 DNA reads TGTGCCACCAGTGATCGCCGACTAGCGGGAGTCAATGAGCAGTTCTTC. Its translation: CATSDRRLAGVNEQFF.

The chain has TRBV15 and TRBJ2-6; no firm D call. The CDR3 covers 15 residues. Trimming left V 0 bases short and J 3 bases short, with 6 bases between. CDR1 and CDR2 from the germline V gene are LNHNV and YYDKDF (reference sequence). This CDR3 is CATSRESLGANVLTF. The CDR3, as DNA: TGTGCCACCAGCAGAGAGAGCCTTGGGGCCAACGTCCTGACTTTC.

The V and J genes are TRBV3-1 (or the pseudogene TRBV3-2) and TRBJ1-1; no clear D. The germline V gene encodes CDR1 LGHDT and CDR2 YNNKEL (reference sequence). This CDR3 is built from 12 residues. Trimming left V 3 bases short and J 10 bases short, with 12 bases between. CDR3 protein: CASSHEHSGAFF. The DNA of the CDR3 is TGTGCCAGCAGCCACGAACACAGCGGAGCTTTCTTT.

This chain joins TRBV7-2 and TRBJ2-7, with 7 nucleotides matching TRBD2. The CDR3 is made up of 14 amino acids. J was trimmed by 2 bases and V by 5 bases; bases with no gene match: 6. The germline gives CDR1 SGHTA, CDR2 FQGNSA. The CDR3, as DNA: TGTGCCAGCAGCCTTCAGCGGGGCCCCTACGAGCAGTACTTC. This encodes CASSLQRGPYEQYF.

The rearrangement uses TRBV7-2 and TRBJ1-2; 9 nucleotides line up with TRBD1. The CDR3 extends over 15 amino acids. After removal of 4 bases from V and 5 bases from J, the junction contained 8 bases not matched to a gene. Germline V gives CDR1 SGHTA, CDR2 FQGNSA. The CDR3 DNA reads as TGTGCCAGCAGCTCGTCGACAGGGGGAAAGTATGGCTACACCTTC. As protein: CASSSSTGGKYGYTF.

The chain carries TRBV19 and TRBJ1-6, with 7 bases aligning to TRBD1. The CDR3 sequence is 14 residues long. Germline trimming cut 11 bases from V and 3 bases from J; bases unmatched to any gene: 7. Germline V gene sequence: CDR1 LNHDA, CDR2 SQIVND (reference sequence). The CDR3 region has the DNA TGTGCCTCAAGGTGGGACAGCTATAATTCACCCCTCCACTTT. Translated, it gives CASRWDSYNSPLHF. The whole variable domain, filled in from reference TRBV19 and TRBJ1-6, reads DGGITQSPKYLFRKEGQNVTLSCEQNLNHDAMYWYRQDPGQGLRLIYYSQIVNDFQKGDIAEGYSVSREKKESFPLTVTSAQKNPTAFYLCASRWDSYNSPLHFGNGTRLTVT.

This clone has just one count. V gene TRBV7-8 combines with J gene TRBJ2-7; unclear D gene. The length of the CDR3 is 12 residues. CDR1 SGHVS and CDR2 FQNEAQ come from the germline V gene. V was trimmed by 5 bases and J by 10 bases, leaving 15 bases between them. CDR3 residues: CASSRSLRDQYF. DNA of the CDR3: TGTGCCAGCAGCCGAAGTCTTCGAGACCAGTACTTC.

The rearrangement links TRBV14 to TRBJ1-2, with D hard to call. This CDR3 has 13 residues. Germline V gives CDR1 SGHDN, CDR2 FVKESK. The V gene lost 5 bases and the J gene lost 4 bases, with 11 bases spanning the gap. DNA for the CDR3: TGTGCCAGCAGCGTATACAGCCTCTATGGCTACACCTTC. It encodes CASSVYSLYGYTF. Filled out from reference TRBV14 and TRBJ1-2, the complete variable domain reads EAGVTQFPSHSVIEKGQTVTLRCDPISGHDNLYWYRRVMGKEIKFLLHFVKESKQDESGMPNNRFLAERTGGTYSTLKVQPAELEDSGVYFCASSVYSLYGYTFGSGTRLTVV.

The V call is TRBV25-1, the J call TRBJ2-3, with 8 bases that match TRBD1. Germline V gene data show CDR1 as MGHDK and CDR2 as SYGVNS. CDR3 length: 14 residues. J lost 6 bases, V lost 6 bases, and 8 bases had no gene match. CDR3 region: CASRDRGLRDTQYF. DNA for the CDR3: TGTGCCAGCAGAGACAGGGGATTGAGGGATACGCAGTATTTT.

J is TRBJ2-7 and V is TRBV10-3; TRBD1 is a possible D gene (6 bases). V was clipped by 6 bases and J by 2 bases, with 11 bases between them. The germline CDR1 and CDR2 sequences are ENHRY and SYGVKD. The CDR3 has 13 residues. Here the CDR3 reads CAISRGPTYEQYF. CDR3 in DNA: TGTGCCATCAGCAGGGGACCCACCTACGAGCAGTACTTC.

In this sample, this clone turned up a few times. The chain employs TRBV19 and TRBJ1-4; D might be TRBD1 (6 bases). CDR1 LNHDA and CDR2 SQIVND come from the germline V gene (reference sequence). Trimming removed 3 bases from V and 0 bases from J, with 8 bases in between. This CDR3 comprises 15 residues. The CDR3 protein is CASSIRTATNEKLFF. The CDR3 coding sequence is TGTGCCAGTAGTATCCGGACAGCAACTAATGAAAAACTGTTTTTT.